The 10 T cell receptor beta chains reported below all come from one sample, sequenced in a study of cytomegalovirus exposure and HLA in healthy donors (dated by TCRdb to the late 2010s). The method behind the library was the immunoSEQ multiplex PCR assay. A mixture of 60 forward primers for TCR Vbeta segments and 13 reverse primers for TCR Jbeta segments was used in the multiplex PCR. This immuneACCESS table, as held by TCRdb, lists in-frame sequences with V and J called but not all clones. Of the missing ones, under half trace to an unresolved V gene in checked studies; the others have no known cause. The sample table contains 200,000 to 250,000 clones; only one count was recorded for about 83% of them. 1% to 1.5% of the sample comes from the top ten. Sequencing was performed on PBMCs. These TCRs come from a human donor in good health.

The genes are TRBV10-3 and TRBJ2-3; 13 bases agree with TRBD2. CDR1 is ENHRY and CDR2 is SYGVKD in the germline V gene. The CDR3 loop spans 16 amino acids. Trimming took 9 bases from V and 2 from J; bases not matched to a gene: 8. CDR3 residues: CAIQTGTSGDTDTQYF. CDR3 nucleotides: TGTGCCATACAAACCGGGACTAGCGGGGACACAGATACGCAGTATTTT.

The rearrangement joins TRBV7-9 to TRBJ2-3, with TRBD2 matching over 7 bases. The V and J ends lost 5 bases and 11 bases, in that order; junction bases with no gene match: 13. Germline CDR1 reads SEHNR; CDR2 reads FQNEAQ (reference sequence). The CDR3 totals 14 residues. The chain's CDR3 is CASSRSSGAEKQYF. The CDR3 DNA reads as TGTGCCAGCAGCCGTAGCAGCGGGGCAGAGAAGCAGTATTTT.

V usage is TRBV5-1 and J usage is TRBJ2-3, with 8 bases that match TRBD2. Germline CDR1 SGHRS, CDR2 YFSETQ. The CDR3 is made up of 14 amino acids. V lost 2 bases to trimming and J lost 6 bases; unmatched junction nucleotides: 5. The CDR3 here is CASSLLAASDTQYF. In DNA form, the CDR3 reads TGCGCCAGCAGCTTACTAGCGGCCTCGGATACGCAGTATTTT.

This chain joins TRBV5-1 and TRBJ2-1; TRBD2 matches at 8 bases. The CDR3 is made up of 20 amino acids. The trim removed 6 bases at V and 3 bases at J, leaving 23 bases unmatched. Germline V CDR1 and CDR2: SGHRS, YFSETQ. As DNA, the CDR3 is TGCGCCAGCACCCTTCCATCCACGCGTAGCGGGGCTACGAACTACAATGAGCAGTTCTTC. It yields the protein CASTLPSTRSGATNYNEQFF.

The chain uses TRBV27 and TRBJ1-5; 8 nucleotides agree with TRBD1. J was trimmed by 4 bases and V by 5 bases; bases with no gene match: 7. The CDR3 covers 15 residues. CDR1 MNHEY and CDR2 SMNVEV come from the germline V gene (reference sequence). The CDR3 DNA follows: TGTGCCAGCAGTAGATCGCAGGGGGCAAATCAGCCCCAGCATTTT. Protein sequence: CASSRSQGANQPQHF.

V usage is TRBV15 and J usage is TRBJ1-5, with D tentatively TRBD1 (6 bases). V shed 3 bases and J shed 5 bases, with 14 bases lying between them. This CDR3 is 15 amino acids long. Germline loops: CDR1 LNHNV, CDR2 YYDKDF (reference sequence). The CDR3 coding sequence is TGTGCCACCAGCAGGAACAGGGTGGTGGATCAGCCCCAGCATTTT. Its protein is CATSRNRVVDQPQHF. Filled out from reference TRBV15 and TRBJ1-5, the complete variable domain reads DAMVIQNPRYQVTQFGKPVTLSCSQTLNHNVMYWYQQKSSQAPKLLFHYYDKDFNNEADTPDNFQSRRPNTSFCFLDIRSPGLGDTAMYLCATSRNRVVDQPQHFGDGTRLSIL.

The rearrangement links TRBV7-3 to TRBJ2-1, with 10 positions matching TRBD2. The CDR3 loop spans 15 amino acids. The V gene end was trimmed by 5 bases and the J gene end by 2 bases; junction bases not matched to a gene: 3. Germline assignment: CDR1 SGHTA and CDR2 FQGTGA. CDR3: CASSPGLAAYNEQFF. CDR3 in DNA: TGTGCCAGCAGCCCAGGACTAGCGGCCTACAATGAGCAGTTCTTC.

This CDR3 reads CASTGQGFNEQFF. The CDR3 region has the DNA TGTGCCAGCACCGGACAGGGGTTCAATGAGCAGTTCTTC. The chain links TRBV5-4 to TRBJ2-1; 9 nucleotides agree with TRBD1. Per the germline V gene, CDR1 is SGHNT and CDR2 is YYREEE (reference sequence). After removal of 6 bases from V and 6 bases from J, the junction contained 4 bases not matched to a gene. The CDR3 runs 13 residues.

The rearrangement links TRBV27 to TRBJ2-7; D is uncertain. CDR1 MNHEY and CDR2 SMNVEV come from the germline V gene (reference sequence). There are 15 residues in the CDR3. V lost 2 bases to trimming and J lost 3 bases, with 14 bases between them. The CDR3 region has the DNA TGTGCCAGCAGTTTAGTGGCAGGCATCATCTACGAGCAGTACTTC. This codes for CASSLVAGIIYEQYF.

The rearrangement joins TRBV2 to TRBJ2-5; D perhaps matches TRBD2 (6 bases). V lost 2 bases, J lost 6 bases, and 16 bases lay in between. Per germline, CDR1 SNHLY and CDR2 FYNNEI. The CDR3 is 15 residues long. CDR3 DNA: TGTGCCAGCAGTGAACGGGGACGGGGGTTAAAGACCCAGTACTTC. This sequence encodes CASSERGRGLKTQYF.